The 19 T cell receptor beta chains below were found in one sample sequenced in a study of T cells in Graves' hyperthyroidism and ophthalmopathy. Template material for amplifying TCR beta CDR3 regions consisted of RNA transcripts. During a first-round RT-PCR of the TCR CDR3, the HTBI primer set was used. TCRdb fed the multiplex PCR reads into MiXCR, producing one record per CDR3 protein. The repertoire holds fewer than 800,000 distinct CDR3 sequences, with 16% as singletons. The sequenced material came from blood. Receptor source: a man between 18 and 29 years old with Graves' hyperthyroidism.

A word on this clonotype: Relative to the germline gene, one junction end is altered; a read error may explain this. The chain links TRBV13 to TRBJ2-2, with TRBD2 matching 10 bases. CDR3 length: 15 amino acids. Germline CDR1 reads PRHDT; CDR2 reads FYEKMQ (reference sequence). CDR3 nucleotide sequence: TGTGCCAGCAGCTCCAAGCGGGAGGGCACCGTGGAGCTGTTTTTT. Protein product: CASSSKREGTVELFF.

The rearrangement links TRBV27 to TRBJ1-1, with 8 bases matching TRBD1. CDR3 length: 14 residues. The germline CDR1 and CDR2 sequences are MNHEY and SMNVEV (reference sequence). V dropped 6 bases and J dropped 5; count of bases not matched to a gene: 8. CDR3 region: CASRWTGSKTEAFF. DNA for the CDR3: TGTGCCAGCAGATGGACAGGGAGCAAGACTGAAGCTTTCTTT.

The table lists this clonotype with many counts. This chain links TRBV28 with TRBJ2-7, with D perhaps matching TRBD1 (6 bases). Per germline, CDR1 MDHEN and CDR2 SYDVKM. V lost 5 bases and J lost 3, with 14 bases in between. The CDR3 runs to 14 residues. CDR3 in amino acids: CASSPGGHFYEQYF. DNA of the CDR3: TGTGCCAGCAGTCCTGGGGGACACTTCTACGAGCAGTACTTC.

There are many counts of this clonotype. The chain links TRBV6-1 to TRBJ2-1; TRBD1 matches at 10 bases. From germline, CDR1 is MNHNS and CDR2 SASEGT. Trimming at V came to 2 bases and at J to 4 bases, leaving 5 bases not matched to a gene. This CDR3 contains 16 residues. The CDR3 bases are TGTGCCAGCAGTGAATTCCTGGGACAGGGGTACAATGAGCAGTTCTTC. Protein sequence: CASSEFLGQGYNEQFF.

This clonotype was seen more than once but under ten times. V usage is TRBV29-1 and J usage is TRBJ2-7; 8 nucleotides align to TRBD2. CDR1 is SQVTM and CDR2 is ANQGSEA in the germline V gene. The CDR3 consists of 15 residues. V dropped 4 bases and J dropped 0; count of bases not matched to a gene: 8. This CDR3 reads CSVAGGLGFSYEQYF. As DNA, the CDR3 is TGCAGCGTTGCGGGAGGGCTAGGATTCTCCTACGAGCAGTACTTC.

This clonotype was counted many times. This sequence joins TRBV3-1 and TRBJ2-5; 9 nucleotides agree with TRBD2. This CDR3 comprises 14 residues. Germline V lookup: CDR1 LGHDT, CDR2 YNNKEL (reference sequence). The ends lost 2 bases at V and 4 bases at J; junction bases unmatched: 2. The CDR3 sequence: CASSQKLAGETQYF. The CDR3 coding sequence is TGTGCCAGCAGCCAAAAACTAGCGGGAGAGACCCAGTACTTC.

This clonotype showed up just a few times. CDR3 nucleotides: TGTGCCAGCAGCTTAGCCTACCCCGGGAAACACGAGCAGTACTTC. Protein product: CASSLAYPGKHEQYF. The J gene is TRBJ2-7, the V gene TRBV7-8; D perhaps matches TRBD2 (5 bases). V was trimmed by 0 bases and J by 5 bases, leaving 14 bases between them. Germline V gives CDR1 SGHVS, CDR2 FQNEAQ. The CDR3 has 15 amino acids.

The chain links TRBV6-2 or TRBV6-3 to TRBJ2-7, with D uncertain. The V gene lost 8 bases and the J gene lost 7 bases, with 12 bases spanning the gap. The CDR3 contains 11 residues. Per the germline V gene, CDR1 is MNHEY and CDR2 is SVGEGT. The CDR3 nucleotides are TGTGCCAGCGGTCTGGGCTGGGAGCAGTACTTC. Encoded protein: CASGLGWEQYF.

This clonotype has a count of ten or more. The rearrangement links TRBV6-1 to TRBJ1-1; D uncertain. Deletions cut 2 bases from V and 4 bases from J, with 14 bases between. CDR1 and CDR2 from the germline V gene are MNHNS and SASEGT. CDR3 length equals 15 residues. CDR3 nucleotides: TGTGCCAGCAGTGAATTATCGACGGTGGGCACTGAAGCTTTCTTT. It encodes CASSELSTVGTEAFF.

This clonotype has at least ten counts. The chain carries TRBV12-3 or TRBV12-4 and TRBJ2-2; 8 nucleotides agree with TRBD1. With V trimmed by 6 bases and J by 0 bases, 18 bases remained unmatched. The CDR3 contains 20 residues. The CDR3 bases are TGTGCCAGCAGGCCACCCGCGGGACAGGCGAACTTCGCGAACACCGGGGAGCTGTTTTTT. The encoded protein is CASRPPAGQANFANTGELFF.

This clonotype has ten or more counts. The gene calls are TRBV10-3 and TRBJ2-1; D may be TRBD1 or TRBD2 (5 bases each). The V end lost 7 bases, the J end lost 0 bases, and 10 bases lay between the germline ends. The CDR3 is 14 amino acids. Looked up from germline, CDR1 is ENHRY and CDR2 is SYGVKD. For the CDR3, the DNA is TGTGCCATCACCTCAGGGACCTCCTACAATGAGCAGTTCTTC. Protein: CAITSGTSYNEQFF.

At least ten counts were recorded for this clonotype. The rearrangement uses TRBV6-1 and TRBJ2-1; TRBD1 aligns across 7 bases. Germline V gene lookup returns CDR1 MNHNS and CDR2 SASEGT. V gave up 4 bases and J gave up 3 bases; unmatched junction bases: 6. The CDR3 runs to 15 residues. The CDR3 nucleotides are TGTGCCAGCAGTGCCGGGACAGTCGGCTACAATGAGCAGTTCTTC. It yields the protein CASSAGTVGYNEQFF.

This clonotype showed up just once. The chain combines TRBV2 with TRBJ2-2; 12 bases match TRBD2. V gave up 5 bases and J gave up 3 bases; unmatched junction bases: 7. Germline lookup yields CDR1 SNHLY and CDR2 FYNNEI. The CDR3 contains 17 residues. Written as DNA, the CDR3 is TGTGCCAGCAGTCCCGGGACTAGCGGGTTCTACACCGGGGAGCTGTTTTTT. Its protein is CASSPGTSGFYTGELFF.

This clonotype occurred a few times. The chain is built from TRBV9 and TRBJ2-2; D ambiguous. CDR1 is SGDLS and CDR2 is YYNGEE in the germline V gene. The CDR3 is 14 amino acids. The V and J ends lost 3 bases and 6 bases respectively, with 12 bases between them. CDR3 DNA sequence: TGTGCCAGCAGCGCCCCCGAGAAGGCCGGGGAGCTGTTTTTT. Its translation: CASSAPEKAGELFF.

This clonotype occurred many times. The chain employs TRBV6-1 and TRBJ2-1; 10 bases are shared with TRBD2. The CDR3 runs to 19 residues. Germline V gene lookup returns CDR1 MNHNS and CDR2 SASEGT. Trimming removed 3 bases from V and 2 bases from J; junction bases left unmatched: 13. Written as DNA, the CDR3 is TGTGCCAGCAGTGACAACGAACCTAGCGGGGGAACGCCCTACAATGAGCAGTTCTTC. Translating it yields CASSDNEPSGGTPYNEQFF.

The chain recombines TRBV4-2 with TRBJ2-6; D gene ambiguous. With 11 bases removed from V and 0 bases from J, the gap between germline ends came to 17 bases. In germline, CDR1 is LGHNA, CDR2 YNFKEQ. The CDR3 totals 16 residues. The CDR3 coding sequence is TGTGCCCCCAGCCAAGACGCGGCCTCTGGGGCCAACGTCCTGACTTTC. Its translation is CAPSQDAASGANVLTF.

The chain is built from TRBV28 and TRBJ1-5; D is possibly TRBD1 (6 bases). Germline V gene lookup returns CDR1 MDHEN and CDR2 SYDVKM. Trimming took 5 bases from V and 6 from J, leaving 17 bases between them. This CDR3 is built from 15 residues. In nucleotides, the CDR3 is TGTGCCAGCAGTACCCAGGGGTTCGGGATTCAGCCCCAGCATTTT. This encodes CASSTQGFGIQPQHF.

This clonotype appeared many times. This CDR3 reads CASSDRGTNYEQYF. CDR3 DNA sequence: TGTGCCAGCAGTGATCGCGGGACCAACTACGAGCAGTACTTC. V usage is TRBV25-1 and J usage is TRBJ2-7; D may be TRBD2 (6 bases). The V end lost 3 bases, the J end lost 3 bases, and 12 bases lay between the germline ends. The CDR3 extends over 14 amino acids. The germline CDR1 and CDR2 sequences are MGHDK and SYGVNS.

This clonotype has a handful of counts. The chain employs TRBV3-1 and TRBJ2-7; 7 nucleotides match TRBD2. This CDR3 contains 15 residues. Looked up from germline, CDR1 is LGHDT and CDR2 is YNNKEL (reference sequence). The ends lost 4 bases at V and 2 bases at J; junction bases unmatched: 8. Here the CDR3 DNA reads TGTGCCAGCAGCCTTAGACTAGCTCTCGCCTACGAGCAGTACTTC. Protein: CASSLRLALAYEQYF.